Described below is a single T cell receptor (beta chain) sequence and its context. No antigen is known for it. This sample was taken from a study of T cell repertoires in cytomegalovirus infection. General study results and limits: CMV-specific HLA-C-restricted TCR beta clonotypes dominated the ex vivo response.

This CDR3 contains 12 residues. V dropped 3 bases and J dropped 6 bases, with 8 bases sitting between them. One entry per CDR3 protein results from TCRdb running MiXCR on the reads. This sample has about 740,000 distinct CDR3 sequences, with 35% to 40% found just once. The chain links TRBV12-3 or TRBV12-4 to TRBJ2-5; D might be TRBD1 (6 bases). Sequences were obtained from PBMCs. The TCR sequence derives from a human donor in good health (CMV status not recorded). Some clones in this sample may be carry-over from other donors' samples. DNA for the CDR3: TGTGCCAGCAGTTTTCAGGGGAAGACCCAGTACTTC. This gives the protein CASSFQGKTQYF.